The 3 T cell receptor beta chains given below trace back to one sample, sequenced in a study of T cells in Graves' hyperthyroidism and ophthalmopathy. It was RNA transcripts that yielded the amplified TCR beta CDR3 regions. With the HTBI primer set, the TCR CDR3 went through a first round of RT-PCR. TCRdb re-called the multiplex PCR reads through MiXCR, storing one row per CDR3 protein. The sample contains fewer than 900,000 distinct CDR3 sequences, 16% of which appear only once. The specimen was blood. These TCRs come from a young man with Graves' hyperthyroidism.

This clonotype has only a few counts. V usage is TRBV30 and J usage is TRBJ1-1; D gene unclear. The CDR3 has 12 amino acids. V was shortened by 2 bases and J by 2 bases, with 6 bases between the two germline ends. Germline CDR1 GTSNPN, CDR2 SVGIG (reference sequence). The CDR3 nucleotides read TGTGCCTGGAGTTTTATAAACACTGAAGCTTTCTTT. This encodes CAWSFINTEAFF.

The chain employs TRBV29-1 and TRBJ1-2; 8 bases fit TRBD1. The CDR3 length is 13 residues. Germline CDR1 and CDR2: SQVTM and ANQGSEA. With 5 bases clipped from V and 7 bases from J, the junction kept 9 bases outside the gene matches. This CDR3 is CSVYAGGTSGYTF. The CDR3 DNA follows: TGCAGCGTTTATGCAGGGGGCACTAGTGGCTACACCTTC.

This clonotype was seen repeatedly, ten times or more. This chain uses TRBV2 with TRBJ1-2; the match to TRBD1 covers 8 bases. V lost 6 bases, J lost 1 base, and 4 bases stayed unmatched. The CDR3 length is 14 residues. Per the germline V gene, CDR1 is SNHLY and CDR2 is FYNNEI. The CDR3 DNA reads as TGTGCCAGCAGATACAGGGGGGGTAACTATGGCTACACCTTC. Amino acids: CASRYRGGNYGYTF.